The rows below give T cell receptor beta chains drawn from one sample of a study of cytomegalovirus exposure and HLA in healthy donors. This table comes from immunoSEQ multiplex PCR, and its TCRdb copy is limited to in-frame clones, with some not included. Found here are some 130,000 clones, roughly 88% of them singletons; the top ten hold approximately 2.6%. Sequences were obtained from PBMCs. The receptors here all came from a man between 50 and 59 years old in good health and CMV-seronegative. The CDR3 runs from the conserved cysteine through the conserved F or W. D genes are given only for firm matches. Part of the rows lack a size; the others show once, few, many or a class for expanded clones.

clone size	D gene	J gene	V gene	CDR3 protein	CDR3 DNA
NA	NA	TRBJ1-2	TRBV2	CASSYSYGYTF	TGTGCCAGCAGTTACAGCTATGGCTACACCTTC
NA	TRBD2	TRBJ2-1	TRBV7-2	CASSLGGGGWDEQFF	TGTGCCAGCAGCTTAGGCGGCGGGGGTTGGGATGAGCAGTTCTTC
once	NA	TRBJ1-2	TRBV7-9	CASSLGAGGLTNYGYTF	TGTGCCAGCAGCTTAGGGGCCGGGGGGCTAACTAACTATGGCTACACCTTC
NA	NA	TRBJ2-2	TRBV5-5	CASSFFRNANTGELFF	TGTGCCAGCAGCTTTTTCAGGAACGCGAACACCGGGGAGCTGTTTTTT
NA	TRBD1	TRBJ2-3	TRBV18	CASSQNPDRERDTQYF	TGTGCCAGCTCACAAAACCCGGACAGGGAGAGAGATACGCAGTATTTT
NA	NA	TRBJ2-7	TRBV15	CATSIGGETDEQYF	TGTGCCACCAGCATCGGCGGGGAAACGGACGAGCAGTACTTC
NA	NA	TRBJ1-1	TRBV7-6	CASSLGGGVNTEAFF	TGTGCCAGCAGCTTAGGGGGGGGCGTGAACACTGAAGCTTTCTTT
few	NA	TRBJ1-1	TRBV5-4	CASSLGTGLNTEAFF	TGTGCCAGCAGCTTGGGCACAGGTTTGAACACTGAAGCTTTCTTT
NA	NA	TRBJ2-7	TRBV5-4	CASSILGGYEQYF	TGTGCCAGCAGTATTCTCGGTGGCTACGAGCAGTACTTC
NA	NA	TRBJ1-2	TRBV6-6	CASSPLSQVVYGYTF	TGTGCCAGCAGTCCCCTGAGTCAGGTAGTATATGGCTACACCTTC
NA	NA	TRBJ1-2	TRBV19	CASSSGTRGANYGYTF	TGTGCCAGTAGTTCCGGGACCCGGGGGGCTAACTATGGCTACACCTTC
NA	NA	TRBJ1-2	TRBV25-1	CASSGGYGYTF	TGTGCCAGCAGTGGAGGCTATGGCTACACCTTC
NA	NA	TRBJ1-1	TRBV19	CASSFDIGLLNTEAFF	TGTGCCAGTAGTTTCGACATAGGATTATTGAACACTGAAGCTTTCTTT
NA	TRBD1	TRBJ1-2	TRBV30	CAWSWTGPNYGYTF	TGTGCCTGGAGTTGGACAGGTCCCAACTATGGCTACACCTTC
NA	NA	TRBJ2-3	TRBV15	CATSRGGADTQYF	TGTGCCACCAGCAGAGGCGGGGCAGATACGCAGTATTTT
NA	TRBD1	TRBJ1-2	TRBV6-6	CASSYTRGRGGYTF	TGTGCCAGCAGTTACACGAGGGGGCGAGGGGGCTACACCTTC
NA	NA	TRBJ2-3	TRBV7-2	CASSSHQGGLTDTQYF	TGTGCCAGCAGCTCCCACCAGGGGGGCCTCACAGATACGCAGTATTTT
once	TRBD1	TRBJ1-1	TRBV25-1	CASRPWTGGTEAFF	TGTGCCAGCAGACCATGGACAGGGGGAACTGAAGCTTTCTTT
NA	NA	TRBJ2-3	TRBV6-4	CASTPSTDTQYF	TGTGCCAGCACTCCTAGCACAGATACGCAGTATTTT
NA	NA	TRBJ1-1	TRBV15	CATSTLGQNTEAFF	TGTGCCACCAGCACTCTCGGACAGAACACTGAAGCTTTCTTT
NA	TRBD1	TRBJ1-2	TRBV6-5	CASSYPGTGGYTF	TGTGCCAGCAGTTACCCTGGGACAGGCGGCTACACCTTC
NA	NA	TRBJ2-5	TRBV7-9	CASSLVQETQYF	TGTGCCAGCAGCTTAGTACAAGAGACCCAGTACTTC
once	NA	TRBJ1-1	TRBV2	CASVREVLNTEAFF	TGTGCCAGCGTGCGTGAGGTACTGAACACTGAAGCTTTCTTT
NA	NA	TRBJ2-7	TRBV5-6	CASSRRGPTYEQYF	TGTGCCAGCAGCCGGAGGGGGCCGACCTACGAGCAGTACTTC
NA	TRBD1	TRBJ1-6	TRBV2	CASTGQAVNSPLHF	TGTGCCAGCACTGGACAGGCGGTTAATTCACCCCTCCACTTT